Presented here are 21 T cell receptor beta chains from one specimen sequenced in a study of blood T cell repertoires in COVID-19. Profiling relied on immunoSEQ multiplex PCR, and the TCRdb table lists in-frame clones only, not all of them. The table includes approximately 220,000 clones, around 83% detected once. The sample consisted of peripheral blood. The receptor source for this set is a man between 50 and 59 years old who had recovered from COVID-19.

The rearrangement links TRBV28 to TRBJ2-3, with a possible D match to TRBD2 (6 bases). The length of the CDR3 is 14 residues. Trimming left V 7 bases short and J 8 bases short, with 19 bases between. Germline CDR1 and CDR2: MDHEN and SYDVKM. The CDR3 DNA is TGTGCCAGCAACGAACTAGCTGGCTTTGCTACGCAGTATTTT. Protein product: CASNELAGFATQYF.

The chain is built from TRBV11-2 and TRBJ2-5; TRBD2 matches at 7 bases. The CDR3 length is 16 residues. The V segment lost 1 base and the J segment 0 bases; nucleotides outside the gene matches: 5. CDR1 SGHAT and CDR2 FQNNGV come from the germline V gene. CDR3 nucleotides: TGTGCCAGCAGCTTAGTCCCGGGAGGATACCAAGAGACCCAGTACTTC. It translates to CASSLVPGGYQETQYF.

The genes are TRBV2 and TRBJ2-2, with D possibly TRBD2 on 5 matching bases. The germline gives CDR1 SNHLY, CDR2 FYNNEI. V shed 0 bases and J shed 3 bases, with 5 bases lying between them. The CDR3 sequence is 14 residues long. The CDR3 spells CASSEAGDTGELFF. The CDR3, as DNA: TGTGCCAGCAGTGAAGCGGGAGACACCGGGGAGCTGTTTTTT.

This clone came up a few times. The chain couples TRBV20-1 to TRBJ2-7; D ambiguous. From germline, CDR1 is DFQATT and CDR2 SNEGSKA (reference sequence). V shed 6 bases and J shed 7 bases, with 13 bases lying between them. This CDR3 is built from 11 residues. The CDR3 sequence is CSAPRAREQYF. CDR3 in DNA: TGCAGTGCCCCCCGCGCCAGGGAGCAGTACTTC.

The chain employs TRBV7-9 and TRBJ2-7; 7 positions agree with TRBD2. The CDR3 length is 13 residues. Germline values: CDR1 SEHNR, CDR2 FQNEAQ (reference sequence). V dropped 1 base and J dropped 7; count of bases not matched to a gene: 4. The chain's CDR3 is CASSLVGGGEQYF. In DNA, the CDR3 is TGTGCCAGCAGCTTAGTCGGGGGAGGGGAGCAGTACTTC.

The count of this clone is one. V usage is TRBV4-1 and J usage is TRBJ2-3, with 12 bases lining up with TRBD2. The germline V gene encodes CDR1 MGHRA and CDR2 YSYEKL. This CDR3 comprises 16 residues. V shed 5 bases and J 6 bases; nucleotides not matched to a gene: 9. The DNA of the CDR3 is TGCGCCAGCAGCTTACGGACTAGCGGGGTGGGGGATACGCAGTATTTT. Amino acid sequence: CASSLRTSGVGDTQYF.

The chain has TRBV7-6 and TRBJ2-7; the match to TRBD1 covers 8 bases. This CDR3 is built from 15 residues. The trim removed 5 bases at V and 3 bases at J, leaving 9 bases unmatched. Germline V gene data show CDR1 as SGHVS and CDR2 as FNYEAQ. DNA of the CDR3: TGTGCCAGCAGCAACTACGCCGGACAGGGCTACGAGCAGTACTTC. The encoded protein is CASSNYAGQGYEQYF.

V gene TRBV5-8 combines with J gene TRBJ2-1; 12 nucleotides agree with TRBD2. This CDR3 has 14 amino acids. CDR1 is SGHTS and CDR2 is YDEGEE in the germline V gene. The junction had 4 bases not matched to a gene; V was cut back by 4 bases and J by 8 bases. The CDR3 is CASSRTSGIYEQFF. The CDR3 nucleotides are TGTGCCAGCAGCCGGACTAGCGGGATCTATGAGCAGTTCTTC.

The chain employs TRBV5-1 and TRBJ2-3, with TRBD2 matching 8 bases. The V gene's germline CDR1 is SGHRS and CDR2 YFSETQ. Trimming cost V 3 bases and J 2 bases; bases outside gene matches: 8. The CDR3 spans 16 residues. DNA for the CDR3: TGCGCCAGCAGCTATGGACTAGCCCTCGTCACAGATACGCAGTATTTT. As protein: CASSYGLALVTDTQYF.

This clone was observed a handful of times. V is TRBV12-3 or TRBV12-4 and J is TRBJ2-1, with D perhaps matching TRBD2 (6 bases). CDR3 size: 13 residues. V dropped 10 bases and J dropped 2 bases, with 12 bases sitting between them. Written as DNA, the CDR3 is TGTGCCACCCGGACGGGAGCCTACAATGAGCAGTTCTTC. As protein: CATRTGAYNEQFF.

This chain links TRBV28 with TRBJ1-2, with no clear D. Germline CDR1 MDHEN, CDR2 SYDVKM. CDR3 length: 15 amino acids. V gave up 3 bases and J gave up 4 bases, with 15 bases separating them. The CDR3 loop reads CASSFVRSYSYGYTF. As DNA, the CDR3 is TGTGCCAGCAGTTTTGTCAGGTCGTACTCCTATGGCTACACCTTC.

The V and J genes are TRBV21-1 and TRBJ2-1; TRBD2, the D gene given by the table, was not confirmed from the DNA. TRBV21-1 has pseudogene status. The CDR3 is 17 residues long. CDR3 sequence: CASSKIDGGGRGNEQFF. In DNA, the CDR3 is TGTGCCAGCAGCAAAATTGATGGCGGGGGAAGGGGGAATGAGCAGTTCTTC.

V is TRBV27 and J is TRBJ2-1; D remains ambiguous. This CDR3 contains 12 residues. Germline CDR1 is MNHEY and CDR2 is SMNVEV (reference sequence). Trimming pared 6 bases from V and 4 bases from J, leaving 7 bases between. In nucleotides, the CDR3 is TGTGCCAGCAGGGCGCGGTACAATGAGCAGTTCTTC. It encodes CASRARYNEQFF.

The CDR3 DNA follows: TGTGCCGAAACAGTTAACACTGAAGCTTTCTTT. It specifies CAETVNTEAFF. V gene TRBV5-8 combines with J gene TRBJ1-1; D remains ambiguous. V lost 10 bases and J 2 bases, leaving 9 bases between the germline ends. Germline loops: CDR1 SGHTS, CDR2 YDEGEE. The CDR3 totals 11 residues. The full variable domain, in which reference TRBV5-8 and TRBJ1-1 provide the parts outside the CDR3, is EAGVTQSPTHLIKTRGQQATLRCSPISGHTSVYWYQQALGLGLQFLLWYDEGEERNRGNFPPRFSGRQFPNYSSELNVNALELEDSALYLCAETVNTEAFFGQGTRLTVV.

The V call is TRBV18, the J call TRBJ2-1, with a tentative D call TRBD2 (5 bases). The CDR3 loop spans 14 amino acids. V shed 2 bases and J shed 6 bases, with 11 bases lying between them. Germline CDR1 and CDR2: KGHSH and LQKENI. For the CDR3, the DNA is TGTGCCAGCTCACCAGGCACGGGATCCAATGAGCAGTTCTTC. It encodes CASSPGTGSNEQFF.

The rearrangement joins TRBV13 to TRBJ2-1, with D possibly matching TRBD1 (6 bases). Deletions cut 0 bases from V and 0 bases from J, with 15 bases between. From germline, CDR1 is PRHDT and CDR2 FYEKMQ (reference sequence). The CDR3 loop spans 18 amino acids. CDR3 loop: CASSLGRLGRGSYNEQFF. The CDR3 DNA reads TGTGCCAGCAGCTTAGGGCGGTTGGGCAGGGGCTCCTACAATGAGCAGTTCTTC.

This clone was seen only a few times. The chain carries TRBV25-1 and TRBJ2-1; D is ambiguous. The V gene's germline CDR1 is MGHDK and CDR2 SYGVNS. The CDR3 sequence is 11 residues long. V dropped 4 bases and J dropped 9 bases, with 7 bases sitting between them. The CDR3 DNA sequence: TGTGCCAGCAGTGGGCTGATTGAGCAGTTCTTC. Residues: CASSGLIEQFF. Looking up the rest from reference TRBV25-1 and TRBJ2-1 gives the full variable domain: EADIYQTPRYLVIGTGKKITLECSQTMGHDKMYWYQQDPGMELHLIHYSYGVNSTEKGDLSSESTVSRIRTEHFPLTLESARPSHTSQYLCASSGLIEQFFGPGTRLTVL.

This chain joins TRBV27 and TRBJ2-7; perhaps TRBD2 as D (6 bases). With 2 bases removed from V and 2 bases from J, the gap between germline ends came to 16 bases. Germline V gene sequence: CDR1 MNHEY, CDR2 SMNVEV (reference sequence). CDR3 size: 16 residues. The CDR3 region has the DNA TGTGCCAGCAGTTTAACGGGGACTGCAACGACCTACGAGCAGTACTTC. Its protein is CASSLTGTATTYEQYF.

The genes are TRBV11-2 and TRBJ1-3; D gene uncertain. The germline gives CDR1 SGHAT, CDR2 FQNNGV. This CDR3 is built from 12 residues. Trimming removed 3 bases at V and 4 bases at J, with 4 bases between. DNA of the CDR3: TGTGCCAGCAGCTTTCAGGGAAACACCATATATTTT. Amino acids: CASSFQGNTIYF. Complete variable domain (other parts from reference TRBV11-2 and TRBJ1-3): EAGVAQSPRYKIIEKRQSVAFWCNPISGHATLYWYQQILGQGPKLLIQFQNNGVVDDSQLPKDRFSAERLKGVDSTLKIQPAKLEDSAVYLCASSFQGNTIYFGEGSWLTVV.

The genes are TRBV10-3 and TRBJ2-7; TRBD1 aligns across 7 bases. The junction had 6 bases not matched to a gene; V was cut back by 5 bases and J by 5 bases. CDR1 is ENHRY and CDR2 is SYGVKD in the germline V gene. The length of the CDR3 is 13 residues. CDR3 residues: CAISYRGPDEQYF. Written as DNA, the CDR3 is TGTGCCATCAGTTACAGGGGACCGGACGAGCAGTACTTC.

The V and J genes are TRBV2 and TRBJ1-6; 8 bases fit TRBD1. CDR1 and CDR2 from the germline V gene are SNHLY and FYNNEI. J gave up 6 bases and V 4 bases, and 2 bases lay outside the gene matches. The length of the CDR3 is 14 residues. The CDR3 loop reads CASSADRVNSPLHF. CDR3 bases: TGTGCCAGCAGTGCGGACAGGGTTAATTCACCCCTCCACTTT.